Presented here are 29 T cell receptor beta chains from one specimen sequenced in a study of blood T cell repertoires in COVID-19. Data came from immunoSEQ multiplex PCR; TCRdb stores just in-frame clones and leaves some out. Of 200,000 to 250,000 clones in the sample, about 84% were seen once. The sequenced sample was PBMCs or T cells enriched from blood (not recorded which). Receptor source: a man between 25 and 39 years old with acute COVID-19.

This rearrangement joins TRBV5-5 to TRBJ1-2, with TRBD1 as a possible D gene (6 bases). The CDR3 spans 13 residues. Germline V gene lookup returns CDR1 SGHKS and CDR2 YYEKEE (reference sequence). V lost 7 bases, J lost 5 bases, and 15 bases lay in between. CDR3 in amino acids: CASWEGGLYGYTF. CDR3 coding DNA: TGTGCCAGCTGGGAGGGGGGACTTTATGGCTACACCTTC.

Turning to this clone: Other DNA sequences in the sample encode the same CDR3. The chain combines TRBV5-5 with TRBJ1-1; 7 nucleotides agree with TRBD1. The germline CDR1 and CDR2 sequences are SGHKS and YYEKEE (reference sequence). V dropped 4 bases and J dropped 7; count of bases not matched to a gene: 7. This CDR3 contains 13 residues. CDR3 DNA sequence: TGTGCCAGCAGCATAGACAGGGTAGTTGAAGCTTTCTTT. This sequence encodes CASSIDRVVEAFF.

The chain employs TRBV30 and TRBJ2-3; D is unclear. With 0 bases removed from V and 3 bases from J, the gap between germline ends came to 4 bases. Germline V gives CDR1 GTSNPN, CDR2 SVGIG (reference sequence). The CDR3 spans 12 residues. The CDR3 bases are TGTGCCTGGAGTGTACAAACAGATACGCAGTATTTT. Translating gives CAWSVQTDTQYF. Looking up the rest from reference TRBV30 and TRBJ2-3 gives the full variable domain: SQTIHQWPATLVQPVGSPLSLECTVEGTSNPNLYWYRQAAGRGLQLLFYSVGIGQISSEVPQNLSASRPQDRQFILSSKKLLLSDSGFYLCAWSVQTDTQYFGPGTRLTVL.

This clone was counted once. V is TRBV5-6 and J is TRBJ1-4; 9 bases line up with TRBD1. The CDR3 covers 15 residues. CDR1 and CDR2 from the germline V gene are SGHDT and YYEEEE. V gave up 4 bases and J gave up 8 bases; unmatched junction bases: 9. CDR3 nucleotide sequence: TGTGCCAGCAGCACGCCGGGACAGGGAAACGAAAAACTGTTTTTT. Its translation is CASSTPGQGNEKLFF.

The chain joins TRBV25-1 to TRBJ2-1, with 8 bases that match TRBD2. With V trimmed by 6 bases and J by 9 bases, 13 bases remained unmatched. This CDR3 contains 15 residues. Germline assignment: CDR1 MGHDK and CDR2 SYGVNS. CDR3 region: CASRNRDRLASEQFF. In nucleotides, the CDR3 is TGTGCCAGCAGGAACCGGGACCGACTAGCGAGTGAGCAGTTCTTC. The variable domain in full, with the rest retrieved from reference TRBV25-1 and TRBJ2-1, is EADIYQTPRYLVIGTGKKITLECSQTMGHDKMYWYQQDPGMELHLIHYSYGVNSTEKGDLSSESTVSRIRTEHFPLTLESARPSHTSQYLCASRNRDRLASEQFFGPGTRLTVL.

This clone was recorded a few times. This chain joins TRBV10-3 and TRBJ2-7, with 7 nucleotides matching TRBD1. The germline V gene encodes CDR1 ENHRY and CDR2 SYGVKD. Germline trimming cut 10 bases from V and 2 bases from J; bases unmatched to any gene: 8. The CDR3 is 13 amino acids. The CDR3 here is CATTGTATYEQYF. The CDR3 region has the DNA TGTGCCACCACCGGGACAGCAACCTACGAGCAGTACTTC.

This clone showed up just a few times. Other DNA sequences within the sample encode an identical CDR3. The V call is TRBV12-3 or TRBV12-4, the J call TRBJ1-1; possible D gene TRBD1, 6 bases. This CDR3 contains 13 residues. Trimming pared 3 bases from V and 4 bases from J, leaving 9 bases between. CDR3 bases: TGTGCCAGCAGTTTGCGAGGGGGCACTGAAGCTTTCTTT. Translated, it gives CASSLRGGTEAFF.

The CDR3 spells CAWSPTGESGYTF. The CDR3 nucleotides are TGTGCCTGGAGTCCGACAGGGGAAAGCGGCTACACCTTC. The rearrangement joins TRBV30 to TRBJ1-2, with 8 positions matching TRBD1. The trim removed 2 bases at V and 8 bases at J, leaving 7 bases unmatched. Germline V gene sequence: CDR1 GTSNPN, CDR2 SVGIG (reference sequence). This CDR3 spans 13 amino acids.

This chain joins TRBV4-1 and TRBJ1-3; D perhaps matches TRBD1 (5 bases). The CDR3 spans 15 residues. With 2 bases removed from V and 1 base from J, the gap between germline ends came to 9 bases. Germline CDR1 is MGHRA and CDR2 is YSYEKL. The CDR3 is CASSQTPGSGNTIYF. CDR3 sequence (DNA): TGCGCCAGCAGCCAAACTCCAGGGTCTGGAAACACCATATATTTT.

The sample holds a few counts of this clone. The chain is built from TRBV9 and TRBJ2-3; TRBD1 matches at 7 bases. Trimming took 3 bases from V and 2 from J; bases not matched to a gene: 6. Germline V gene lookup returns CDR1 SGDLS and CDR2 YYNGEE. The CDR3 extends over 15 amino acids. This CDR3 reads CASSATGIFTDTQYF. DNA for the CDR3: TGTGCCAGCAGCGCGACAGGGATATTCACAGATACGCAGTATTTT.

This sequence joins TRBV9 and TRBJ2-3, with TRBD2 matching 13 bases. Germline V gene lookup returns CDR1 SGDLS and CDR2 YYNGEE. The CDR3 consists of 17 residues. With V trimmed by 0 bases and J by 3 bases, 4 bases remained unmatched. CDR3 DNA: TGTGCCAGCAGCGTAGACACTAGCGGGGGGGTAACAGATACGCAGTATTTT. Protein: CASSVDTSGGVTDTQYF.

The chain has TRBV28 and TRBJ2-7; TRBD1 agrees at 7 bases. This CDR3 has 13 amino acids. The junction had 9 bases not matched to a gene; V was cut back by 2 bases and J by 11 bases. The V gene's germline CDR1 is MDHEN and CDR2 SYDVKM. This CDR3 is CASSLNPDREKYF. The CDR3 nucleotides are TGTGCCAGCAGTTTAAACCCCGACAGGGAAAAGTACTTC.

The CDR3 DNA is TGTGCCTGGAGCGAAGGAGACAGGCGTGGCTACACCTTC. Translation gives CAWSEGDRRGYTF. The gene calls are TRBV30 and TRBJ1-2; possibly TRBD1 for D (6 bases). With 3 bases removed from V and 7 bases from J, the gap between germline ends came to 15 bases. The germline CDR1 and CDR2 sequences are GTSNPN and SVGIG (reference sequence). CDR3 length: 13 amino acids.

A note on this clone: At one end the junction does not follow the germline gene, possibly because of a read error. The rearrangement joins TRBV9 to TRBJ1-2; TRBD1 matches 8 bases. Germline CDR1 is SGDLS and CDR2 is YYNGEE. CDR3 length equals 11 residues. The CDR3 reads CASSPGQGQAF. The CDR3 DNA sequence: TGTGCCAGCAGCCCCGGACAGGGACAGGCCTTC.

The J gene is TRBJ1-3, the V gene TRBV30; no clear D. This CDR3 is 13 amino acids long. Germline V CDR1 and CDR2: GTSNPN, SVGIG (reference sequence). V lost 5 bases, J lost 0 bases, and 8 bases lay in between. CDR3 bases: TGTGCCTGGGCCCCCATCTCTGGAAACACCATATATTTT. Encoded protein: CAWAPISGNTIYF.

About this clone: Distinct nucleotide sequences in the sample also encode this CDR3. V gene TRBV5-1 combines with J gene TRBJ2-3; 10 bases agree with TRBD2. The CDR3 sequence is 15 residues long. J was trimmed by 3 bases and V by 1 base; bases with no gene match: 2. The germline V gene encodes CDR1 SGHRS and CDR2 YFSETQ. The CDR3 DNA reads as TGCGCCAGCAGCTTGCAGCGGGGGGGAACAGATACGCAGTATTTT. As protein: CASSLQRGGTDTQYF.

The gene calls are TRBV6-1 and TRBJ2-5, with 7 bases lining up with TRBD2. V gave up 3 bases and J gave up 0 bases; unmatched junction bases: 7. The germline V gene has CDR1 MNHNS and CDR2 SASEGT. This CDR3 is 16 amino acids long. Here the CDR3 reads CASSDRPGGYQETQYF. The CDR3 coding sequence is TGTGCCAGCAGTGACCGACCGGGGGGTTACCAAGAGACCCAGTACTTC.

The V gene is TRBV5-6, the J gene TRBJ2-7; D is uncertain. Looked up from germline, CDR1 is SGHDT and CDR2 is YYEEEE. Trimming removed 4 bases from V and 0 bases from J, with 5 bases in between. This CDR3 spans 12 amino acids. CDR3 DNA sequence: TGTGCCAGCAGCCCAGGCTCCTACGAGCAGTACTTC. This translates into CASSPGSYEQYF.

This sequence joins TRBV21-1 and TRBJ2-3; the table's D call of TRBD2 was not tested on the DNA. TRBV21-1 has pseudogene status. CDR3 length equals 18 residues. For the CDR3, the DNA is TGTGCCAGCAGCTTGTTCCCGGGACTAGCGGGGGTCAAACGGGCGCAGTATTTT. Translating it yields CASSLFPGLAGVKRAQYF.

The J gene is TRBJ2-5, the V gene TRBV19; 10 bases are a match to TRBD1. J lost 12 bases, V lost 3 bases, and 7 bases had no gene match. In germline, CDR1 is LNHDA, CDR2 SQIVND (reference sequence). The CDR3 spans 13 residues. The CDR3 spells CASSISLDRGEYF. DNA for the CDR3: TGTGCCAGTAGTATCTCCTTGGACAGGGGGGAGTACTTC.

The rearrangement joins TRBV19 to TRBJ1-1, with unresolved D. The CDR3 consists of 13 residues. V was trimmed by 2 bases and J by 8 bases, leaving 12 bases between them. In germline, CDR1 is LNHDA, CDR2 SQIVND (reference sequence). The DNA for the CDR3 is TGTGCCAGTAGTATAAATAGTGGAGAGGAAGCTTTCTTT. Its protein is CASSINSGEEAFF. Based on the CDR3 plus reference TRBV19 and TRBJ1-1, the full variable domain is DGGITQSPKYLFRKEGQNVTLSCEQNLNHDAMYWYRQDPGQGLRLIYYSQIVNDFQKGDIAEGYSVSREKKESFPLTVTSAQKNPTAFYLCASSINSGEEAFFGQGTRLTVV.

The chain carries TRBV20-1 and TRBJ1-1; unclear D gene. CDR3 length: 11 amino acids. CDR1 and CDR2 from the germline V gene are DFQATT and SNEGSKA (reference sequence). The V and J ends lost 3 bases and 5 bases respectively, with 7 bases between them. The CDR3 spells CSARGRTEAFF. In nucleotides, the CDR3 is TGCAGTGCTAGGGGGAGAACTGAAGCTTTCTTT.

This clone showed up just once. The genes are TRBV4-1 and TRBJ2-5; 9 bases are a match to TRBD2. V lost 0 bases to trimming and J lost 5 bases; unmatched junction nucleotides: 4. The CDR3 loop spans 15 amino acids. Per germline, CDR1 MGHRA and CDR2 YSYEKL. The CDR3 sequence: CASSQDAGGLETQYF. CDR3 coding DNA: TGCGCCAGCAGCCAAGATGCGGGGGGGCTGGAGACCCAGTACTTC.

This clone was seen a handful of times. This chain links TRBV1 with TRBJ2-7; TRBD2 is taken as the D call from the table, unchecked against the DNA. TRBV1 is deemed a pseudogene. The CDR3 consists of 16 residues. CDR3 DNA: TGCACCAGCAGTCCCTGTATCCGTGCCTACTCCTACGAGCAGTACTTC. This encodes CTSSPCIRAYSYEQYF.

This rearrangement joins TRBV7-2 to TRBJ1-3; TRBD1 matches 7 bases. J lost 0 bases, V lost 3 bases, and 5 bases had no gene match. The CDR3 covers 16 residues. Germline CDR1 and CDR2: SGHTA and FQGNSA. The CDR3 sequence: CASSLGQPRSGNTIYF. CDR3 DNA sequence: TGTGCCAGCAGCTTGGGACAGCCTCGCTCTGGAAACACCATATATTTT.

The chain uses TRBV7-3 and TRBJ2-7, with 10 positions matching TRBD2. Trimming removed 6 bases from V and 0 bases from J; junction bases left unmatched: 5. The CDR3 has 15 amino acids. The germline V gene has CDR1 SGHTA and CDR2 FQGTGA. DNA for the CDR3: TGTGCCAGCAGTCCTAGCGGGGGAAGCTCCTACGAGCAGTACTTC. It codes for CASSPSGGSSYEQYF.

The rearrangement uses TRBV4-1 and TRBJ2-3; D may be TRBD2 (5 bases). The CDR3 sequence is 15 residues long. The germline CDR1 and CDR2 sequences are MGHRA and YSYEKL. The V end lost 1 base, the J end lost 7 bases, and 15 bases lay between the germline ends. The CDR3 spells CASSQVTGSVNTQYF. CDR3 nucleotides: TGCGCCAGCAGCCAAGTAACGGGGTCTGTAAATACGCAGTATTTT.

This chain uses TRBV10-1 with TRBJ1-2, with D perhaps matching TRBD1 (5 bases). The CDR3 is 13 residues long. CDR1 is WNHNN and CDR2 is SYGVQD in the germline V gene (reference sequence). V was clipped by 0 bases and J by 4 bases, with 6 bases between them. The CDR3 nucleotides are TGCGCCAGCAGTGAGTCGGGGGGCTATGGCTACACCTTC. It encodes CASSESGGYGYTF.

The chain carries TRBV7-2 and TRBJ2-7; D perhaps matches TRBD2 (6 bases). This CDR3 spans 15 amino acids. The V end lost 0 bases, the J end lost 3 bases, and 12 bases lay between the germline ends. Per the germline V gene, CDR1 is SGHTA and CDR2 is FQGNSA. CDR3 bases: TGTGCCAGCAGCTTAGCAGGAGGGAAGGGCTACGAGCAGTACTTC. This gives the protein CASSLAGGKGYEQYF.